The 27 T cell receptor beta chains listed next were all sequenced from one sample in a study of T cell responses to AZD1222 COVID-19 vaccine. Sequenced by immunoSEQ multiplex PCR; TCRdb stores in-frame clones only, minus some. The sample includes roughly 60,000 clones, 70% to 80% seen only once; the top ten take 3% to 4%. The source material was peripheral blood, sampled 28 days after the second AZD1222 dose. Source of these receptors: an adult who received the AZD1222 COVID-19 vaccine.

This clone was observed a few times. The rearrangement joins TRBV29-1 to TRBJ2-1; the match to TRBD1 covers 7 bases. The CDR3 contains 12 residues. The ends lost 5 bases at V and 7 bases at J; junction bases unmatched: 5. Germline values: CDR1 SQVTM, CDR2 ANQGSEA. CDR3 amino acids: CSVTGTVNEQFF. In nucleotides, the CDR3 is TGCAGCGTTACCGGGACAGTTAATGAGCAGTTCTTC.

V gene TRBV6-5 combines with J gene TRBJ2-3; 7 bases align to TRBD2. Germline CDR1 is MNHEY and CDR2 is SVGAGI. Unmatched junction bases numbered 4, after V lost 6 bases and J lost 7 bases. The CDR3 has 12 residues. The CDR3 is CASRGLVNTQYF. In nucleotides, the CDR3 is TGTGCCAGCAGAGGACTAGTTAATACGCAGTATTTT.

The gene calls are TRBV4-2 and TRBJ1-1; the match to TRBD1 covers 7 bases. Germline loops: CDR1 LGHNA, CDR2 YNFKEQ. The CDR3 totals 16 residues. The trim removed 2 bases at V and 1 base at J, leaving 7 bases unmatched. CDR3 sequence (DNA): TGTGCCAGCAGCCAACACGGCGGGACAGCGAACACTGAAGCTTTCTTT. Amino acids: CASSQHGGTANTEAFF.

V and J are TRBV3-1 (or the pseudogene TRBV3-2) and TRBJ2-3; D remains unclear. This CDR3 region has 14 residues. V shed 0 bases and J shed 6 bases, with 10 bases lying between them. Germline CDR1 and CDR2: LGHDT and YNNKEL (reference sequence). CDR3 sequence: CASSQDPGFDTQYF. The CDR3 DNA reads TGTGCCAGCAGCCAAGATCCCGGCTTTGATACGCAGTATTTT.

Points on this clone: This sample includes further DNA sequences coding for the same CDR3. This chain links TRBV30 with TRBJ1-1; D not certain. Trimming shortened V by 6 bases and J by 1 base, and 6 bases separated the two germline ends. Germline lookup yields CDR1 GTSNPN and CDR2 SVGIG (reference sequence). The CDR3 contains 11 residues. The CDR3: CACERNTEAFF. CDR3 in DNA: TGTGCCTGCGAGAGGAACACTGAAGCTTTCTTT. The complete variable domain, with remaining parts taken from reference TRBV30 and TRBJ1-1, reads SQTIHQWPATLVQPVGSPLSLECTVEGTSNPNLYWYRQAAGRGLQLLFYSVGIGQISSEVPQNLSASRPQDRQFILSSKKLLLSDSGFYLCACERNTEAFFGQGTRLTVV.

This clone appeared once. The genes are TRBV29-1 and TRBJ1-1, with a weak D call TRBD1 (5 bases). CDR1 and CDR2 from the germline V gene are SQVTM and ANQGSEA. Trimming removed 0 bases from V and 5 bases from J, with 10 bases in between. This CDR3 is built from 13 residues. The CDR3 sequence is CSVEEGGGTEAFF. Here the CDR3 DNA reads TGCAGCGTTGAAGAGGGCGGGGGAACTGAAGCTTTCTTT.

The rearrangement joins TRBV6-6 to TRBJ1-2, with a possible D match to TRBD1 (6 bases). Germline V gene data show CDR1 as MNHNY and CDR2 as SVGAGI (reference sequence). Trimming cost V 8 bases and J 6 bases, with 19 bases left between them. The CDR3 has 14 residues. CDR3 DNA: TGTGCCAGCGGATCGGACAGCTCGTCCGATGGCTACACCTTC. Translation gives CASGSDSSSDGYTF.

CDR3 DNA sequence: TGTGCCAGCAGCTCCGAGCGGGGAGGGACCCAGTACTTC. As protein: CASSSERGGTQYF. This chain uses TRBV5-6 with TRBJ2-5; 7 bases are a match to TRBD2. The ends lost 3 bases at V and 7 bases at J; junction bases unmatched: 6. CDR3 length: 13 residues. The germline V gene has CDR1 SGHDT and CDR2 YYEEEE.

The V and J genes are TRBV12-3 or TRBV12-4 and TRBJ1-4; no clear D. V lost 4 bases and J 7 bases, leaving 10 bases between the germline ends. The CDR3 covers 13 residues. The CDR3, as DNA: TGTGCCAGCAGTTGGAAGGGAGGTGAAAAACTGTTTTTT. It yields the protein CASSWKGGEKLFF.

As to this clone: The same CDR3 can be traced to other DNA sequences in this sample. The chain couples TRBV5-1 to TRBJ2-1, with no clear D. The germline gives CDR1 SGHRS, CDR2 YFSETQ. The CDR3 contains 11 residues. Between the trimmed V and J ends, which lost 5 bases and 5 bases, there was a span of 5 bases. CDR3 sequence (DNA): TGCGCCAGCAGTTTCGACAATGAGCAGTTCTTC. Residues: CASSFDNEQFF.

The chain recombines TRBV5-4 with TRBJ2-7; D unclear. The V and J ends lost 0 bases and 10 bases respectively, with 11 bases between them. The germline gives CDR1 SGHNT, CDR2 YYREEE (reference sequence). The CDR3 is 12 residues long. CDR3 protein: CASSLDRIEQYF. CDR3 coding DNA: TGTGCCAGCAGCTTGGATAGAATTGAACAGTACTTC. Full variable domain (remainder filled in from reference TRBV5-4 and TRBJ2-7): ETGVTQSPTHLIKTRGQQVTLRCSSQSGHNTVSWYQQALGQGPQFIFQYYREEENGRGNFPPRFSGLQFPNYSSELNVNALELDDSALYLCASSLDRIEQYFGPGTRLTVT.

The V and J genes are TRBV18 and TRBJ1-5; 8 bases align to TRBD1. V gave up 3 bases and J gave up 6 bases; unmatched junction bases: 7. The CDR3 is made up of 15 amino acids. Germline CDR1 and CDR2: KGHSH and LQKENI. In nucleotides, the CDR3 is TGTGCCAGCTCACCTGGGACAGGACCGAGTCAGCCCCAGCATTTT. It is translated as CASSPGTGPSQPQHF. Filled out from reference TRBV18 and TRBJ1-5, the complete variable domain reads NAGVMQNPRHLVRRRGQEARLRCSPMKGHSHVYWYRQLPEEGLKFMVYLQKENIIDESGMPKERFSAEFPKEGPSILRIQQVVRGDSAAYFCASSPGTGPSQPQHFGDGTRLSIL.

The V gene is TRBV7-2, the J gene TRBJ2-7, with 12 bases aligning to TRBD1. V gave up 6 bases and J gave up 3 bases; unmatched junction bases: 3. Germline CDR1 and CDR2: SGHTA and FQGNSA. The CDR3 consists of 14 residues. The CDR3 region is CASRGQGAHYEQYF. CDR3 DNA sequence: TGTGCCAGCAGGGGACAGGGGGCGCACTACGAGCAGTACTTC.

This chain joins TRBV11-3 and TRBJ1-2, with TRBD1 matching 7 bases. V shed 1 base, J shed 4 bases, and the junction held 3 bases outside the gene matches. The CDR3 runs to 14 residues. Germline-derived CDR1 and CDR2 are SGHNT and YENEEA. CDR3 nucleotides: TGTGCCAGCAGCTTAGGGACAGGAGTCTATGGCTACACCTTC. This sequence encodes CASSLGTGVYGYTF.

The J gene is TRBJ1-2, the V gene TRBV5-1, with D perhaps TRBD1 (6 bases). The CDR3 runs to 18 residues. V was pared by 1 base and J by 4 bases, with 23 bases between. Per the germline V gene, CDR1 is SGHRS and CDR2 is YFSETQ. The CDR3 loop reads CASSLFPTGAGLVYGYTF. The CDR3 region has the DNA TGCGCCAGCAGCTTGTTCCCTACGGGGGCCGGTTTGGTCTATGGCTACACCTTC.

This rearrangement joins TRBV30 to TRBJ2-2; maybe TRBD2 (6 bases). Trimming left V 0 bases short and J 4 bases short, with 9 bases between. Germline V lookup: CDR1 GTSNPN, CDR2 SVGIG (reference sequence). The CDR3 is 14 residues long. The CDR3 spells CAWSVEGLTGELFF. For the CDR3, the DNA is TGTGCCTGGAGTGTGGAGGGACTCACCGGGGAGCTGTTTTTT.

This rearrangement joins TRBV19 to TRBJ1-1; possibly TRBD1 for D (6 bases). The CDR3 sequence is 17 residues long. V was shortened by 3 bases and J by 4 bases, with 21 bases between the two germline ends. Per germline, CDR1 LNHDA and CDR2 SQIVND (reference sequence). DNA for the CDR3: TGTGCCAGTAGTATCCCCAGATGGGGGCAGGGAACCACTGAAGCTTTCTTT. Translated, it gives CASSIPRWGQGTTEAFF.

V and J are TRBV28 and TRBJ1-2; weak D call: TRBD1 (6 bases). CDR1 and CDR2 from the germline V gene are MDHEN and SYDVKM. The CDR3 loop spans 15 amino acids. Trimming stripped 6 bases from V and 4 bases from J, with 18 bases between. The CDR3 bases are TGTGCCAGCAGCCGCCCGGACAGTCTTTCCTATGGCTACACCTTC. It yields the protein CASSRPDSLSYGYTF.

This sequence joins TRBV27 and TRBJ2-2; 11 bases line up with TRBD2. The CDR3 has 16 residues. From germline, CDR1 is MNHEY and CDR2 SMNVEV (reference sequence). After removal of 3 bases from V and 5 bases from J, the junction contained 5 bases not matched to a gene. CDR3 sequence: CASSFSGGARTGELFF. The CDR3 DNA reads TGTGCCAGCAGTTTTAGCGGGGGGGCGAGGACCGGGGAGCTGTTTTTT.

V and J are TRBV15 and TRBJ2-6; tentatively, D is TRBD2 (7 bases). Germline V gives CDR1 LNHNV, CDR2 YYDKDF (reference sequence). The CDR3 runs to 17 residues. V dropped 1 base and J dropped 4 bases, with 14 bases sitting between them. Here the CDR3 reads CATSRGRGAPGANVLTF. CDR3 coding DNA: TGTGCCACCAGCAGAGGTCGGGGGGCGCCCGGGGCCAACGTCCTGACTTTC.

This clone has only a few counts. The chain couples TRBV28 to TRBJ1-4; D is perhaps TRBD1 (6 bases). Trimming pared 5 bases from V and 1 base from J, leaving 8 bases between. Germline assignment: CDR1 MDHEN and CDR2 SYDVKM. There are 14 residues in the CDR3. This chain's CDR3 is CASSAQGTNEKLFF. As DNA, the CDR3 is TGTGCCAGCAGTGCACAGGGAACTAATGAAAAACTGTTTTTT.

The rearrangement joins TRBV5-6 to TRBJ1-2; 9 bases align to TRBD1. CDR3 length equals 14 residues. V gave up 3 bases and J gave up 2 bases; unmatched junction bases: 2. Germline CDR1 SGHDT, CDR2 YYEEEE. The CDR3 is CASSSGTGNYGYTF. CDR3 DNA sequence: TGTGCCAGCAGCTCCGGGACAGGGAACTATGGCTACACCTTC.

The chain employs TRBV13 and TRBJ2-5, with a possible D match to TRBD2 (5 bases). V lost 5 bases, J lost 1 base, and 11 bases lay in between. This CDR3 is 14 amino acids long. The germline CDR1 and CDR2 sequences are PRHDT and FYEKMQ (reference sequence). The CDR3 nucleotides are TGTGCCAGCAGCGGACGGACTGCCCAAGAGACCCAGTACTTC. Translated, it gives CASSGRTAQETQYF. The whole variable domain, filled in from reference TRBV13 and TRBJ2-5, reads AAGVIQSPRHLIKEKRETATLKCYPIPRHDTVYWYQQGPGQDPQFLISFYEKMQSDKGSIPDRFSAQQFSDYHSELNMSSLELGDSALYFCASSGRTAQETQYFGPGTRLLVL.

The chain is built from TRBV29-1 and TRBJ1-2; TRBD1 aligns across 7 bases. Trimming at V came to 6 bases and at J to 2 bases, leaving 12 bases not matched to a gene. The germline V gene encodes CDR1 SQVTM and CDR2 ANQGSEA. This CDR3 is 15 amino acids long. CDR3 sequence (DNA): TGCAGCGTGGGAGGGACAGTCCATCTAAACTATGGCTACACCTTC. Residues: CSVGGTVHLNYGYTF.

The chain has TRBV4-3 and TRBJ1-4, with D possibly TRBD1 on 5 matching bases. The CDR3 sequence is 15 residues long. The germline CDR1 and CDR2 sequences are LGHNA and YSLEER. The V gene lost 1 base and the J gene lost 8 bases, with 14 bases spanning the gap. The CDR3 protein is CASSQVEQGGEKLFF. The DNA of the CDR3 is TGCGCCAGCAGCCAAGTGGAGCAGGGTGGCGAAAAACTGTTTTTT.

The rearrangement joins TRBV3-1 (or the pseudogene TRBV3-2) to TRBJ2-7, with 7 bases aligning to TRBD2. The CDR3 runs to 16 residues. From germline, CDR1 is LGHDT and CDR2 YNNKEL (reference sequence). Losses at the gene ends were 2 bases for V and 0 bases for J; bases not matched to a gene: 7. Here the CDR3 reads CASSQLHGLDSYEQYF. The CDR3 DNA is TGTGCCAGCAGCCAACTGCATGGACTAGACTCCTACGAGCAGTACTTC.

The sample holds one count of this clone. The rearrangement joins TRBV28 to TRBJ1-4; D call uncertain. V lost 2 bases to trimming and J lost 4 bases, with 5 bases between them. The CDR3 consists of 13 residues. Germline V gives CDR1 MDHEN, CDR2 SYDVKM. The CDR3 coding sequence is TGTGCCAGCAGTTTACTAAATAATGAAAAACTGTTTTTT. Protein product: CASSLLNNEKLFF.